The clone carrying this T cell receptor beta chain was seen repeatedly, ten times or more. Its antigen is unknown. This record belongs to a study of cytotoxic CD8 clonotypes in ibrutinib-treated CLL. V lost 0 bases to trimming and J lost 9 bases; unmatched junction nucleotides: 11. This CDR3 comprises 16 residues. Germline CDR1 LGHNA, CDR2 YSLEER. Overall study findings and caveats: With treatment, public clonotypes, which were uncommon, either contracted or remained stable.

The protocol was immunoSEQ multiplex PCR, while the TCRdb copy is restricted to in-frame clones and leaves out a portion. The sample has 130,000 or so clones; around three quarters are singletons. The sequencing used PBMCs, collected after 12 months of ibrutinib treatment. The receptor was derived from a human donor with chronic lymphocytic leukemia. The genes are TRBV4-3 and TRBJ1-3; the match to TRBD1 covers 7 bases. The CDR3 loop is CASSQEGGGGSGTIYF. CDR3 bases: TGCGCCAGCAGCCAAGAAGGGGGCGGGGGATCAGGCACCATATATTTT.